These 31 T cell receptor beta chains were sequenced from one sample in a study of beta chain features in type 1 diabetes. The whole isolated RNA underwent reverse transcription, so sequencing captured expressed TCRB transcripts. Only in-frame clones appear in the TCRdb table, and some are missing; sequencing was by immunoSEQ multiplex PCR. This table has 450,000 to 550,000 clones, about 30% appearing once. Sequences were obtained from naive CD4+ T cells from blood. Receptors originate from a man aged 18-30 years in good health.

This clone has just a few counts. The rearrangement joins TRBV20-1 to TRBJ2-7; D may match TRBD1 or TRBD2 (6 bases each). This CDR3 contains 10 residues. Germline CDR1 and CDR2: DFQATT and SNEGSKA (reference sequence). Trimming left V 5 bases short and J 6 bases short, with 8 bases between. The CDR3 region is CSAGGREQYF. For the CDR3, the DNA is TGCAGTGCTGGGGGGCGCGAGCAGTACTTC.

The CDR3 nucleotides are TGTGCCTGGAGTGTACAAGGGGGCTACACCTTC. Translating gives CAWSVQGGYTF. V is TRBV30 and J is TRBJ1-2; no reliable D call. The CDR3 totals 11 residues. In germline, CDR1 is GTSNPN, CDR2 SVGIG (reference sequence). Trimming shortened V by 0 bases and J by 8 bases, and 7 bases separated the two germline ends.

J is TRBJ1-4 and V is TRBV4-3, with a weak D call TRBD1 (6 bases). V was shortened by 1 base and J by 0 bases, with 9 bases between the two germline ends. Germline values: CDR1 LGHNA, CDR2 YSLEER. There are 16 residues in the CDR3. As DNA, the CDR3 is TGCGCCAGCAGCCAAGTGGGACAAACAACTAATGAAAAACTGTTTTTT. Translating it yields CASSQVGQTTNEKLFF.

The chain carries TRBV5-4 and TRBJ2-4; 9 bases align to TRBD1. Germline CDR1 and CDR2: SGHNT and YYREEE (reference sequence). J lost 9 bases, V lost 3 bases, and 7 bases had no gene match. The CDR3 sequence is 14 residues long. CDR3 coding DNA: TGTGCCAGCAGCTCCGGACAGGGGAGGAGCATTCAGTACTTC. It encodes CASSSGQGRSIQYF.

V usage is TRBV13 and J usage is TRBJ1-4; 7 nucleotides line up with TRBD1. The CDR3 spans 14 residues. Trimming removed 3 bases from V and 9 bases from J; junction bases left unmatched: 7. Germline V lookup: CDR1 PRHDT, CDR2 FYEKMQ (reference sequence). DNA for the CDR3: TGTGCCAGCAGCTTGGGGGACAGATTTCAAAAACTGTTTTTT. The encoded protein is CASSLGDRFQKLFF.

This clone was seen a few times. This chain links TRBV29-1 with TRBJ2-7, with TRBD1 matching 10 bases. The CDR3 has 14 residues. V lost 6 bases and J lost 2; bases outside the gene matches: 7. In germline, CDR1 is SQVTM, CDR2 ANQGSEA. CDR3 coding DNA: TGCAGCGTGTCCCAAGGGACAGGGGCCTACGAGCAGTACTTC. Translated: CSVSQGTGAYEQYF.

This clone has only a few counts. The chain recombines TRBV12-5 with TRBJ2-6; D uncertain. Trimming removed 4 bases from V and 0 bases from J, with 10 bases in between. CDR3 length: 16 residues. Per germline, CDR1 LGHNT and CDR2 FRNRAP. In nucleotides, the CDR3 is TGTGCTAGTGGTTCCCCACGCCGCTCTGGGGCCAACGTCCTGACTTTC. Amino acid sequence: CASGSPRRSGANVLTF.

The chain links TRBV7-9 to TRBJ2-5; D is uncertain. Germline V gene sequence: CDR1 SEHNR, CDR2 FQNEAQ (reference sequence). The CDR3 is 11 amino acids. The V end was cut by 5 bases, the J end by 5 bases, with 6 bases between. The CDR3 spells CASSAGETQYF. For the CDR3, the DNA is TGTGCCAGCAGCGCCGGGGAGACCCAGTACTTC. Full variable domain (remainder filled in from reference TRBV7-9 and TRBJ2-5): DTGVSQNPRHKITKRGQNVTFRCDPISEHNRLYWYRQTLGQGPEFLTYFQNEAQLEKSRLLSDRFSAERPKGSFSTLEIQRTEQGDSAMYLCASSAGETQYFGPGTRLLVL.

The rearrangement links TRBV27 to TRBJ2-3; TRBD1 matches 7 bases. Germline CDR1 MNHEY, CDR2 SMNVEV (reference sequence). The V segment lost 0 bases and the J segment 1 base; nucleotides outside the gene matches: 4. The CDR3 length is 16 residues. The CDR3 protein is CASSLSDRAGTDTQYF. In DNA form, the CDR3 reads TGTGCCAGCAGTTTATCAGACAGGGCTGGCACAGATACGCAGTATTTT.

The table lists this clone with a few counts. The V and J genes are TRBV7-3 and TRBJ2-7; possible D gene TRBD2, 6 bases. Germline loops: CDR1 SGHTA, CDR2 FQGTGA. Trimming removed 2 bases from V and 3 bases from J, with 14 bases in between. This CDR3 region has 15 residues. DNA of the CDR3: TGTGCCAGCAGCTTAGAGGGAGGCGGCAGCTACGAGCAGTACTTC. Translating gives CASSLEGGGSYEQYF.

As DNA, the CDR3 is TGTGCCAGCAGCGCGGACAGGCAGCCCCAGCATTTT. Translating gives CASSADRQPQHF. The genes are TRBV2 and TRBJ1-5; 7 bases align to TRBD1. J gave up 7 bases and V 6 bases, and 3 bases lay outside the gene matches. This CDR3 is built from 12 residues. Per germline, CDR1 SNHLY and CDR2 FYNNEI.

This clone was picked up a small number of times. This chain connects TRBV30 to TRBJ1-1; D is unresolved. Trimming shortened V by 0 bases and J by 1 base, and 9 bases separated the two germline ends. This CDR3 has 14 amino acids. Germline V gene sequence: CDR1 GTSNPN, CDR2 SVGIG (reference sequence). CDR3 in amino acids: CAWSVVAGNTEAFF. CDR3 nucleotide sequence: TGTGCCTGGAGTGTAGTGGCAGGGAACACTGAAGCTTTCTTT.

The J gene is TRBJ2-1, the V gene TRBV23-1; TRBD1 agrees at 8 bases. TRBV23-1 is recorded as an ORF, its role being uncertain. CDR3 length: 16 residues. Trimming took 0 bases from V and 8 from J; bases not matched to a gene: 9. The CDR3 region has the DNA TGCGCCAGCAGTCAATCGGGGCAGGGGGCGTTCCATGAGCAGTTCTTC. It is translated as CASSQSGQGAFHEQFF.

This clone was observed a handful of times. The V gene is TRBV20-1, the J gene TRBJ2-1; no clear D gene. V gave up 6 bases and J gave up 5 bases, with 8 bases separating them. The CDR3 runs to 11 residues. Germline V gene data show CDR1 as DFQATT and CDR2 as SNEGSKA (reference sequence). CDR3: CSAWLNNEQFF. CDR3 in DNA: TGCAGTGCGTGGCTAAACAATGAGCAGTTCTTC.

The V gene is TRBV4-1, the J gene TRBJ2-4, with 8 bases identical to TRBD2. Germline CDR1 and CDR2: MGHRA and YSYEKL. This CDR3 has 18 amino acids. V lost 0 bases to trimming and J lost 5 bases; unmatched junction nucleotides: 12. This CDR3 reads CASSQDRSSGVRENIQYF. The CDR3 nucleotides read TGCGCCAGCAGCCAAGATAGGAGTAGCGGGGTCCGTGAAAACATTCAGTACTTC.

In this sample, this clone turned up a few times. The chain couples TRBV23-1 to TRBJ2-5, with 8 nucleotides matching TRBD1. TRBV23-1 is sorted into the ORF group, with uncertain function. The V segment lost 4 bases and the J segment 2 bases; nucleotides outside the gene matches: 6. This CDR3 has 15 amino acids. Here the CDR3 reads CASSPPRGRQETQYF. In DNA, the CDR3 is TGCGCCAGCAGTCCCCCCAGGGGGCGACAAGAGACCCAGTACTTC.

The chain is built from TRBV6-6 and TRBJ1-5, with D tentatively TRBD1 (6 bases). CDR3 length: 15 amino acids. CDR1 and CDR2 from the germline V gene are MNHNY and SVGAGI (reference sequence). V lost 2 bases and J lost 1, with 9 bases in between. The CDR3 DNA follows: TGTGCCAGCAGTTACAGTCAGGGGAGCAATCAGCCCCAGCATTTT. Encoded protein: CASSYSQGSNQPQHF.

This clone was found a few times. The chain links TRBV28 to TRBJ2-3; no reliable D call. CDR1 and CDR2 (germline): MDHEN, SYDVKM. The CDR3 contains 15 residues. Deletions cut 6 bases from V and 2 bases from J, with 15 bases between. In DNA form, the CDR3 reads TGTGCCAGCAGGGGCCATATGTCGGCCACAGATACGCAGTATTTT. Encoded protein: CASRGHMSATDTQYF.

This clone was found a few times. This sequence joins TRBV29-1 and TRBJ2-5; no clear D. V dropped 0 bases and J dropped 4 bases, with 0 bases sitting between them. The CDR3 runs to 10 residues. Germline CDR1 is SQVTM and CDR2 is ANQGSEA. Here the CDR3 DNA reads TGCAGCGTTGAAGAAGAGACCCAGTACTTC. Translating it yields CSVEEETQYF.

In this sample, this clone turned up a few times. V and J are TRBV5-4 and TRBJ2-5; 7 nucleotides line up with TRBD1. Unmatched junction bases numbered 8, after V lost 4 bases and J lost 5 bases. The CDR3 extends over 14 amino acids. Germline V gene data show CDR1 as SGHNT and CDR2 as YYREEE (reference sequence). In DNA, the CDR3 is TGTGCCAGCAGCCCTAACCCACAGGGGGAGACCCAGTACTTC. Its protein is CASSPNPQGETQYF.

This chain joins TRBV29-1 and TRBJ2-3, with 9 bases matching TRBD2. V dropped 7 bases and J dropped 2; count of bases not matched to a gene: 10. The CDR3 consists of 15 residues. From germline, CDR1 is SQVTM and CDR2 ANQGSEA. CDR3 amino acids: CSAVGTSRLTDTQYF. Here the CDR3 DNA reads TGCAGCGCTGTAGGGACTAGCCGCCTCACAGATACGCAGTATTTT.

CDR3 residues: CASSLGREQFF. CDR3 nucleotide sequence: TGCGCCAGCAGCTTGGGGCGGGAGCAGTTCTTC. This sequence joins TRBV5-1 and TRBJ2-1; D is ambiguous. Germline CDR1 reads SGHRS; CDR2 reads YFSETQ. Trimming took 0 bases from V and 10 from J, leaving 5 bases between them. The CDR3 is made up of 11 amino acids.

The genes are TRBV30 and TRBJ1-5; tentative D call: TRBD1 (5 bases). Trimming left V 2 bases short and J 0 bases short, with 11 bases between. Germline V gene data show CDR1 as GTSNPN and CDR2 as SVGIG (reference sequence). This CDR3 comprises 15 residues. The CDR3 region has the DNA TGTGCCTGGAGTCCTGGGGCCCATAGCAATCAGCCCCAGCATTTT. It encodes CAWSPGAHSNQPQHF.

This clone was counted only a few times. The gene calls are TRBV30 and TRBJ2-1; unclear D gene. CDR1 is GTSNPN and CDR2 is SVGIG in the germline V gene (reference sequence). This CDR3 is 12 amino acids long. V lost 2 bases to trimming and J lost 4 bases, with 6 bases between them. The CDR3 is CAWSLRYNEQFF. CDR3 DNA: TGTGCCTGGAGTCTCCGATACAATGAGCAGTTCTTC. The whole variable domain, filled in from reference TRBV30 and TRBJ2-1, reads SQTIHQWPATLVQPVGSPLSLECTVEGTSNPNLYWYRQAAGRGLQLLFYSVGIGQISSEVPQNLSASRPQDRQFILSSKKLLLSDSGFYLCAWSLRYNEQFFGPGTRLTVL.

This chain uses TRBV29-1 with TRBJ1-1, with D tentatively TRBD1 (6 bases). CDR1 and CDR2 (germline): SQVTM, ANQGSEA. The CDR3 consists of 12 residues. V lost 7 bases and J lost 3, with 12 bases in between. As DNA, the CDR3 is TGCAGCGCCTTACAGGGTTACACTGAAGCTTTCTTT. Protein: CSALQGYTEAFF. Combining the CDR3 with reference TRBV29-1 and TRBJ1-1 gives the whole variable domain SAVISQKPSRDICQRGTSLTIQCQVDSQVTMMFWYRQQPGQSLTLIATANQGSEATYESGFVIDKFPISRPNLTFSTLTVSNMSPEDSSIYLCSALQGYTEAFFGQGTRLTVV.

The chain is built from TRBV9 and TRBJ1-1; D is possibly TRBD1 (5 bases). The V gene's germline CDR1 is SGDLS and CDR2 YYNGEE. Trimming took 0 bases from V and 3 from J, leaving 15 bases between them. This CDR3 contains 16 residues. CDR3 DNA: TGTGCCAGCAGCGTAGGGCAGGGCGGTGGATACACTGAAGCTTTCTTT. Encoded protein: CASSVGQGGGYTEAFF.

V gene TRBV14 combines with J gene TRBJ2-1; D might be TRBD2 (6 bases). V dropped 4 bases and J dropped 6 bases, with 16 bases sitting between them. The CDR3 covers 15 residues. The germline gives CDR1 SGHDN, CDR2 FVKESK. CDR3 nucleotide sequence: TGTGCCAGCAGCCCCCTGGGGGGATGGATCAATGAGCAGTTCTTC. This gives the protein CASSPLGGWINEQFF.

In its sample, this clone was seen a few times. The V gene is TRBV7-3, the J gene TRBJ2-3; possible D gene TRBD2, 5 bases. This CDR3 has 14 amino acids. Germline V gene lookup returns CDR1 SGHTA and CDR2 FQGTGA. The V end was cut by 6 bases, the J end by 0 bases, with 10 bases between. The CDR3 reads CASSQAASTDTQYF. CDR3 sequence (DNA): TGTGCCAGCAGTCAAGCGGCTAGCACAGATACGCAGTATTTT. The entire variable domain, with the rest obtained from reference TRBV7-3 and TRBJ2-3, is as follows: GAGVSQTPSNKVTEKGKYVELRCDPISGHTALYWYRQSLGQGPEFLIYFQGTGAADDSGLPNDRFFAVRPEGSVSTLKIQRTERGDSAVYLCASSQAASTDTQYFGPGTRLTVL.

The rearrangement links TRBV10-3 to TRBJ1-5, with 8 positions matching TRBD1. J was trimmed by 7 bases and V by 2 bases; bases with no gene match: 4. This CDR3 is 14 amino acids long. Germline V gene sequence: CDR1 ENHRY, CDR2 SYGVKD. The CDR3 bases are TGTGCCATCAGTGAGGAGACAGGGGCGCAGCCCCAGCATTTT. It encodes CAISEETGAQPQHF.

In its sample, this clone was seen a few times. The chain couples TRBV29-1 to TRBJ2-3; 9 nucleotides match TRBD2. The V and J ends lost 1 base and 4 bases, in that order; junction bases with no gene match: 3. The CDR3 has 14 amino acids. Germline CDR1 reads SQVTM; CDR2 reads ANQGSEA. The CDR3 sequence: CSVEGGLAPDTQYF. The DNA for the CDR3 is TGCAGCGTTGAAGGGGGACTAGCCCCAGATACGCAGTATTTT.

The chain employs TRBV25-1 and TRBJ2-5; no clear D. The CDR3 is 12 residues long. CDR1 and CDR2 from the germline V gene are MGHDK and SYGVNS. V gave up 1 base and J gave up 4 bases, with 4 bases separating them. The CDR3 is CASSEFSETQYF. The CDR3 DNA reads as TGTGCCAGCAGTGAATTCTCAGAGACCCAGTACTTC.